This is a list of T cell receptor beta chains from one sample in a study of blood T cell repertoires in COVID-19. TCRdb's table, derived via immunoSEQ multiplex PCR, lists solely in-frame clones and lacks some. The sample lists 150,000 to 200,000 clones, more than 80% occurring once. Sequences were obtained from peripheral blood. All receptors derive from a woman of 80 years or more with COVID-19, enrolled during active disease. Both conserved end residues are part of each CDR3. A D gene is named only where the DNA matches it firmly. Rows give clone size only sometimes, using once, few, many, or a class for an expanded clone.

CDR3nt,CDR3aa,v_gene,d_gene,len,j_gene,abundance
TGTGCCAGCAGCCCTAGCACAGATACGCAGTATTTT,CASSPSTDTQYF,TRBV7-2,NA,12,TRBJ2-3,NA
TGTGCCAGCAGCCCCAGCTTTTGGCGGAGCTCTTACGAGCAGTACTTC,CASSPSFWRSSYEQYF,TRBV7-2,NA,16,TRBJ2-7,NA
TGTGCCAGCAGTCTAGGGGTAGTGAACACTGAAGCTTTCTTT,CASSLGVVNTEAFF,TRBV5-8,NA,14,TRBJ1-1,once
TGTGCCAGCAGTGAAGGTGGGAGCTCCTATAATTCACCCCTCCACTTT,CASSEGGSSYNSPLHF,TRBV2,NA,16,TRBJ1-6,NA
TGTGCCAGCAGTTTAGGGGGGAACGAGCAGTACTTC,CASSLGGNEQYF,TRBV27,NA,12,TRBJ2-7,NA
TGTGCCAGCAGTCTTGCGTCTGTCGAACGGGCTTTCTTT,CASSLASVERAFF,TRBV12-3/TRBV12-4,NA,13,TRBJ1-1,NA
TGCGCCAGCAGCCCCGGGGGGACTAGCGTCTCCTACGAGCAGTACTTC,CASSPGGTSVSYEQYF,TRBV5-1,TRBD2,16,TRBJ2-7,NA
TGCAGTGCTAGACTGACAGACACCTTC,CSARLTDTF,TRBV20-1,NA,9,TRBJ1-2,few
TGTGCCAGCAGCGCCGGGACAGATATGAACACTGAAGCTTTCTTT,CASSAGTDMNTEAFF,TRBV9,TRBD1,15,TRBJ1-1,few
TGTGCCAGCAGCGGGACTAGCGGGGCCGAGCAGTACTTC,CASSGTSGAEQYF,TRBV9,TRBD2,13,TRBJ2-7,NA
TGTGCCAGCAGCTCCAGGGGACTAGCGGGAGTAATGGAGCAGTACTTC,CASSSRGLAGVMEQYF,TRBV5-4,TRBD2,16,TRBJ2-7,NA
TGCGCCAGCAGCCGCGCAACGAACACTGAAGCTTTCTTT,CASSRATNTEAFF,TRBV4-1,NA,13,TRBJ1-1,NA
TGCGCCAGCAGCCAGCAACCCCGCTGGAGAAACGATTACTCCTACAATGAGCAGTTCTTC,CASSQQPRWRNDYSYNEQFF,TRBV4-3,NA,20,TRBJ2-1,NA
TGTGCCGGCCGGGACAGGACGAACACCGGGGAGCTGTTTTTT,CAGRDRTNTGELFF,TRBV6-5,TRBD1,14,TRBJ2-2,NA
TGTGCCAGCATTTCACAGGGGGCGGTCGGGGAGCTGTTTTTT,CASISQGAVGELFF,TRBV6-5,TRBD1,14,TRBJ2-2,NA
TGTGCCAGCAGCCTTAGCGGGACGGGTTACGAGCAGTACTTC,CASSLSGTGYEQYF,TRBV7-2,TRBD2,14,TRBJ2-7,NA
TGTGCCAGCAGCCCCGGGACTAGCGTATACAATGAGCAGTTCTTC,CASSPGTSVYNEQFF,TRBV4-2,TRBD2,15,TRBJ2-1,NA
TGTGCCAGCAGCTCGGCCGGGGAGCTGTTTTTT,CASSSAGELFF,TRBV5-6,NA,11,TRBJ2-2,NA
TGTGCCAGCAGTCGAAGACTAACTAATCAGCCCCAGCATTTT,CASSRRLTNQPQHF,TRBV2,NA,14,TRBJ1-5,NA
TGTGCCAGCAGTTACCTCCCGGGACAGGGGGCAACTGAAGCTTTCTTT,CASSYLPGQGATEAFF,TRBV6-5,TRBD1,16,TRBJ1-1,few
TGTGCCAGCAGTTACTCGGAGTCAGGGGCAGTCGACGAGCAGTACTTC,CASSYSESGAVDEQYF,TRBV6-2/TRBV6-3,NA,16,TRBJ2-7,few
TGTGCCAGCAGCCAAGAACTGGTTAGCGGGGGCCTCACAGATACGCAGTATTTT,CASSQELVSGGLTDTQYF,TRBV3-1/TRBV3-2,TRBD2,18,TRBJ2-3,NA
TGCAGTGCTAGTGGCGGCACCACAGATACGCAGTATTTT,CSASGGTTDTQYF,TRBV20-1,NA,13,TRBJ2-3,NA
TGTGCCACCAGTGATTCCCCAGGGCTTTACAATGAGCAGTTCTTC,CATSDSPGLYNEQFF,TRBV24-1,NA,15,TRBJ2-1,once
TGTGCCAGCAGTGAATGGCGCCAAGCGGGGAATGAGCAGTTCTTC,CASSEWRQAGNEQFF,TRBV25-1,TRBD2,15,TRBJ2-1,NA
TGTGCCAGCAGACTAACCGGGACTAGGAGCACCGGGGAGCTGTTTTTT,CASRLTGTRSTGELFF,TRBV4-2,TRBD2,16,TRBJ2-2,NA
TGTGCCAGCAGCTACTCTGAACCGGGACATCTTACTAACTATGGCTACACCTTC,CASSYSEPGHLTNYGYTF,TRBV11-3,NA,18,TRBJ1-2,once
TGTGCCAGCAGCCCTAAGAACACCGGGGAGCTGTTTTTT,CASSPKNTGELFF,TRBV12-3/TRBV12-4,NA,13,TRBJ2-2,NA
TGTGCCAGCAGTTTACATCGCGGGACAGCACCCCGCTCACCCCTCCACTTT,CASSLHRGTAPRSPLHF,TRBV27,TRBD1,17,TRBJ1-6,NA
TGTGCCAGCAGCCCGTGGACAGGGGGAGAGCAGTACTTC,CASSPWTGGEQYF,TRBV7-2,TRBD1,13,TRBJ2-7,NA
TGCGCCAGCAGCTTCGAAGGGGGTGGCTACACCTTC,CASSFEGGGYTF,TRBV5-1,NA,12,TRBJ1-2,NA
TGTGCCAGCAGCCCCCAGGGCGTCGAGCAGTACTTC,CASSPQGVEQYF,TRBV11-3,NA,12,TRBJ2-7,few
TGTGCCAGCAGTTTCACTAGCGGGAGGATCAACACCGGGGAGCTGTTTTTT,CASSFTSGRINTGELFF,TRBV27,TRBD2,17,TRBJ2-2,NA
TGTGCCAGCAGCTGGGGACTAGCGGGATGGGAGCTGTTTTTT,CASSWGLAGWELFF,TRBV3-1/TRBV3-2,TRBD2,14,TRBJ2-2,once
TGTGCCAGCAGCGTAGGTACCAGATCCTACGAGCAGTACTTC,CASSVGTRSYEQYF,TRBV9,NA,14,TRBJ2-7,few
TGTGCCAGCAGTAAACAGGGGGGAGTGTACGAGCAGTACTTC,CASSKQGGVYEQYF,TRBV25-1,TRBD1,14,TRBJ2-7,NA
TGCGCCAGCAGCTTAATGGGCAGCTCAACCGAAAAACTGTTTTTT,CASSLMGSSTEKLFF,TRBV5-1,NA,15,TRBJ1-4,NA
TGTGCCAGCAGTCCCTCGGGTATTGGGGCCAACGTCCTGACTTTC,CASSPSGIGANVLTF,TRBV28,NA,15,TRBJ2-6,few
TGCGCCAGCAGCTTAACTAGCGGTGGAGGTCCTGAGCAGTTCTTC,CASSLTSGGGPEQFF,TRBV5-1,TRBD2,15,TRBJ2-1,NA
TGTGCCTGGAGTGCTGACAGTAGCAATCAGCCCCAGCATTTT,CAWSADSSNQPQHF,TRBV30,NA,14,TRBJ1-5,once
TGCAGCGTCGTGGACAGGCACCCAGGCGCTTTCTTT,CSVVDRHPGAFF,TRBV29-1,TRBD1,12,TRBJ1-1,NA
TGTGCCAGCAGCGTATCCCCCAACGGCGAGCAGTACTTC,CASSVSPNGEQYF,TRBV9,NA,13,TRBJ2-7,NA
TGCGCCAGCAGCCAAGATCACGGGGGGGGCCGTACGCAGTATTTT,CASSQDHGGGRTQYF,TRBV4-3,TRBD2,15,TRBJ2-3,NA
TGCAGTGCTAGTCGGGTAGCGGGGGAGACCCAGTACTTC,CSASRVAGETQYF,TRBV20-1,TRBD2,13,TRBJ2-5,NA
TGTGCCAGCAGTTTAGGACTAGCGGGAACCTACGAGCAGTACTTC,CASSLGLAGTYEQYF,TRBV7-2,TRBD2,15,TRBJ2-7,NA
TGCGCCAGCAGCCCAACAGGGGGGGCTCTAAACGAGCAGTACTTC,CASSPTGGALNEQYF,TRBV5-1,NA,15,TRBJ2-7,NA
TGTGCCAGCAGCGAGGGACCAGGGGGCTTTCAGCCCCAGCATTTT,CASSEGPGGFQPQHF,TRBV9,TRBD1,15,TRBJ1-5,NA
TGTGCCACCAGTGATCCACCAGACAGTTTCCAGCATTTT,CATSDPPDSFQHF,TRBV24-1,NA,13,TRBJ1-5,once
TGTGCCAGCTCACCTCTCATAGCGGGAGGGCCTTACAATGAGCAGTTCTTC,CASSPLIAGGPYNEQFF,TRBV18,TRBD2,17,TRBJ2-1,NA
TGTGCCAGCAGCTTAACCGGGTTTGCAAGCGGGGGGCCGGGATATACGCAGTATTTT,CASSLTGFASGGPGYTQYF,TRBV7-3,TRBD2,19,TRBJ2-3,NA
TGTGCCAGCAGCTTAGTTATGGACAGGGGCTACGAGCAGTACTTC,CASSLVMDRGYEQYF,TRBV7-8,TRBD1,15,TRBJ2-7,few
TGTGCCAGCAGTTCTAGCGGGGGCTCCTACAATGAGCAGTTCTTC,CASSSSGGSYNEQFF,TRBV3-1/TRBV3-2,TRBD2,15,TRBJ2-1,NA
TGCAGCGTTGGTCTAGCTTATCAGTATACGCAGTATTTT,CSVGLAYQYTQYF,TRBV29-1,NA,13,TRBJ2-3,NA
TGTGCCAGCAGCTTGGCGGGGAGCGGCAATCAGCCCCAGCATTTT,CASSLAGSGNQPQHF,TRBV5-5,NA,15,TRBJ1-5,once
TGTGCCAGCAGCTTGACAGGGGGCGCGGGGAACAATTCACCCCTCCACTTT,CASSLTGGAGNNSPLHF,TRBV5-5,TRBD1,17,TRBJ1-6,NA
TGCAGCGTTGACCAGCGGGGGGGTACTGAAGCTTTCTTT,CSVDQRGGTEAFF,TRBV29-1,NA,13,TRBJ1-1,NA
TGTGCCAGCAGTTTACAGACAACGGGAGCGGGGGAGCAGTTCTTC,CASSLQTTGAGEQFF,TRBV7-6,TRBD2,15,TRBJ2-1,NA
TGCGCCAGCAGCCCCAATACAGGGATGGGCGTCCTGACTTTC,CASSPNTGMGVLTF,TRBV5-1,NA,14,TRBJ2-6,NA
TGCGCCAGCAGCTGGGGCGGTTGGAAGGGGATGAACACTGAAGCTTTCTTT,CASSWGGWKGMNTEAFF,TRBV5-1,NA,17,TRBJ1-1,NA